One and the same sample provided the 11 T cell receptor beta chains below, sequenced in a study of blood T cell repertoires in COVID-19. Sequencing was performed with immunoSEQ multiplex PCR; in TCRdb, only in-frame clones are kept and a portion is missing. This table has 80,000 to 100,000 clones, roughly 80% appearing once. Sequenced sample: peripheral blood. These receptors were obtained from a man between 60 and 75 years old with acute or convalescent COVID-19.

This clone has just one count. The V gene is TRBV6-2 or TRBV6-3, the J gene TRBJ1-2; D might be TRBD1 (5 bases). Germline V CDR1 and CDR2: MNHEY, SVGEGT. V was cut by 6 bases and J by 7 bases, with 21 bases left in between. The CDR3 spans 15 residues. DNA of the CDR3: TGTGCCAGCAGCCCCACCGGGGGGTCGCTTTCTGGCTACACCTTC. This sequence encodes CASSPTGGSLSGYTF.

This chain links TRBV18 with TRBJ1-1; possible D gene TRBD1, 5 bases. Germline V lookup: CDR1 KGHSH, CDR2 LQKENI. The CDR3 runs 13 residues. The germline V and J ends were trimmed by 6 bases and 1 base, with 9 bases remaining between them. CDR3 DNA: TGTGCCAGCTCGGCGGACAAGAACACTGAAGCTTTCTTT. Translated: CASSADKNTEAFF.

The CDR3 DNA follows: TGCGCCAGCAGCCAAGGTAACAGGGGGCTCGAGCAGTACTTC. It yields the protein CASSQGNRGLEQYF. The chain has TRBV4-1 and TRBJ2-7, with TRBD1 matching 9 bases. The germline V gene has CDR1 MGHRA and CDR2 YSYEKL. The CDR3 loop spans 14 amino acids. The ends lost 1 base at V and 6 bases at J; junction bases unmatched: 4.

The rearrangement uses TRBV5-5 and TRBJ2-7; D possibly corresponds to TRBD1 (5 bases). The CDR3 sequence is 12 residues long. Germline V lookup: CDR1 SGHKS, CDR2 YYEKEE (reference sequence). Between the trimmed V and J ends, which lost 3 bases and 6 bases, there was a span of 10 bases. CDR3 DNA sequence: TGTGCCAGCAGCTATCAAGGGGTCGAGCAGTACTTC. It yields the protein CASSYQGVEQYF.

CDR3 nucleotides: TGCGCCAGCAGCTTCGGACAGACGAACACCGGGGAGCTGTTTTTT. Its translation: CASSFGQTNTGELFF. The V gene is TRBV5-1, the J gene TRBJ2-2; tentatively, D is TRBD1 (6 bases). Germline assignment: CDR1 SGHRS and CDR2 YFSETQ. The CDR3 spans 15 residues. Trimming stripped 2 bases from V and 0 bases from J, with 8 bases between. Full variable domain (outside the CDR3, taken from reference TRBV5-1 and TRBJ2-2): KAGVTQTPRYLIKTRGQQVTLSCSPISGHRSVSWYQQTPGQGLQFLFEYFSETQRNKGNFPGRFSGRQFSNSRSEMNVSTLELGDSALYLCASSFGQTNTGELFFGEGSRLTVL.

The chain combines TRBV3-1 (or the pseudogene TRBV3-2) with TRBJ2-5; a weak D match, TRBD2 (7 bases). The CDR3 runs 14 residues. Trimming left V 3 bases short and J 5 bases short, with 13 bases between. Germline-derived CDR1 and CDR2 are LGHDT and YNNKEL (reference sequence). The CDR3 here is CASSQRGGRETQYF. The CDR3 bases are TGTGCCAGCAGCCAGAGGGGGGGGCGGGAGACCCAGTACTTC.

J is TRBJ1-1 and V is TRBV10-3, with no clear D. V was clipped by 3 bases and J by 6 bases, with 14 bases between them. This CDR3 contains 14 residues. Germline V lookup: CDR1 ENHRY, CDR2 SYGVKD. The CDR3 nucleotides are TGTGCCATCAGTGATAACTTCTGGGAGGCTGAAGCTTTCTTT. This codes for CAISDNFWEAEAFF.

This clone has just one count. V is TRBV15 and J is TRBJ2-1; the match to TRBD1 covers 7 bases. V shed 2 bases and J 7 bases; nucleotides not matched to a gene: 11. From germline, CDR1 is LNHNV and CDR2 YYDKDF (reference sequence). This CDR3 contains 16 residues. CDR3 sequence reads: CATSRPWTGVLNEQFF. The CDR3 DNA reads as TGTGCCACCAGCAGACCTTGGACAGGAGTCCTAAATGAGCAGTTCTTC.

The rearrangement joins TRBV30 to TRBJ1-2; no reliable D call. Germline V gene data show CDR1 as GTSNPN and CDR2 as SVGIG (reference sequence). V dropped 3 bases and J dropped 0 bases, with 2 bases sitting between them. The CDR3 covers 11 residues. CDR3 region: CAWSSNYGYTF. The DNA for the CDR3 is TGTGCCTGGAGCTCTAACTATGGCTACACCTTC.

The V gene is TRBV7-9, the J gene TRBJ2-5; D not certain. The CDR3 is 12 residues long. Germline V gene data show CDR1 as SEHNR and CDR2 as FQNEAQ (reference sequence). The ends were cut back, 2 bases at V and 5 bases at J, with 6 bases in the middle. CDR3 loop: CASSLSSETQYF. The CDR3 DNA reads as TGTGCCAGCAGCTTATCTTCTGAGACCCAGTACTTC.

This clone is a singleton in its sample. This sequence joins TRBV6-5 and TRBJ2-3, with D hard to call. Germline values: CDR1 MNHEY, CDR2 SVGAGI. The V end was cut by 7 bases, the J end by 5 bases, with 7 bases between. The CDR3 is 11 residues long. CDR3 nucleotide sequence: TGTGCCAGCATACTTCAAGATACGCAGTATTTT. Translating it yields CASILQDTQYF.